A selection of T cell receptor beta chains follows, all from one sample in a study of T-cell memory formation after mild COVID-19. TCRdb analysed the 5' RACE reads with MiXCR anew, one entry per CDR3 protein. Counted here are fewer than 650,000 distinct CDR3 sequences, less than 25% occurring once; the ten biggest clones make up roughly 8.3%. Sequenced material: PBMCs or a T cell subset sorted from them (not recorded which). These receptor sequences come from an adult woman who had mild COVID-19 (a few samples of this study predate the infection). Cell type and time point are not known. Both conserved end residues are part of each CDR3. D genes are given only for firm matches. Clone size is stated in some rows and not others, as once, few, many or a class when expanded.

v_call: TRBV29-1; d_call: NA; j_call: TRBJ1-1; clone_size: NA; cdr3_aa: CSVAETLNTEAFF; cdr3_nt: TGCAGCGTGGCAGAGACACTGAACACTGAAGCTTTCTTT
v_call: TRBV7-8; d_call: NA; j_call: TRBJ2-3; clone_size: NA; cdr3_aa: CASSLELGDTQYF; cdr3_nt: TGTGCCAGCAGCTTAGAACTGGGAGATACGCAGTATTTT
v_call: TRBV6-5; d_call: TRBD1; j_call: TRBJ1-1; clone_size: few; cdr3_aa: CASTLQGDRGTEAFF; cdr3_nt: TGTGCCAGCACCCTACAGGGAGACAGGGGCACTGAAGCTTTCTTT
v_call: TRBV3-1; d_call: NA; j_call: TRBJ2-2; clone_size: once; cdr3_aa: CASSQGSRTGELFF; cdr3_nt: TGTGCCAGCAGCCAAGGGAGCCGGACCGGGGAGCTGTTTTTT
v_call: TRBV12-3/TRBV12-4; d_call: NA; j_call: TRBJ2-2; clone_size: few; cdr3_aa: CASRPGASTGELFF; cdr3_nt: TGTGCCAGCCGCCCCGGGGCGAGCACCGGGGAGCTGTTTTTT
v_call: TRBV18; d_call: TRBD2; j_call: TRBJ2-2; clone_size: few; cdr3_aa: CASSPLAGANTGELFF; cdr3_nt: TGTGCCAGCTCACCACTAGCGGGAGCGAACACCGGGGAGCTGTTTTTT
v_call: TRBV4-2; d_call: TRBD2; j_call: TRBJ2-3; clone_size: many; cdr3_aa: CASSQGTSADTQYF; cdr3_nt: TGTGCCAGCAGCCAAGGGACTAGCGCAGATACGCAGTATTTT
v_call: TRBV6-2/TRBV6-3; d_call: NA; j_call: TRBJ2-1; clone_size: NA; cdr3_aa: CATFRSSPTDEQFF; cdr3_nt: TGTGCCACCTTCAGGAGTTCCCCTACGGATGAGCAGTTCTTC
v_call: TRBV7-9; d_call: NA; j_call: TRBJ1-2; clone_size: NA; cdr3_aa: CASSLALRGYGYTF; cdr3_nt: TGTGCCAGCAGCTTAGCGCTCAGGGGCTATGGCTACACCTTC
v_call: TRBV4-2; d_call: TRBD1; j_call: TRBJ1-2; clone_size: NA; cdr3_aa: CASSQEETGLEGYTF; cdr3_nt: TGTGCCAGCAGCCAAGAGGAGACAGGGCTTGAGGGCTACACCTTC
v_call: TRBV7-8; d_call: TRBD2; j_call: TRBJ2-1; clone_size: NA; cdr3_aa: CASSGIAGVSEQFF; cdr3_nt: TGTGCCAGCAGCGGAATAGCGGGAGTGAGTGAGCAGTTCTTC
v_call: TRBV12-3/TRBV12-4; d_call: NA; j_call: TRBJ2-3; clone_size: few; cdr3_aa: CASWGSSISSTDTQYF; cdr3_nt: TGTGCCAGCTGGGGGTCGAGCATATCTAGCACAGATACGCAGTATTTT
v_call: TRBV3-1; d_call: NA; j_call: TRBJ2-2; clone_size: few; cdr3_aa: CASSQGDAVYTGELFF; cdr3_nt: TGTGCCAGCAGCCAAGGCGATGCGGTATACACCGGGGAGCTGTTTTTT
v_call: TRBV12-3/TRBV12-4; d_call: TRBD1; j_call: TRBJ1-3; clone_size: few; cdr3_aa: CASLDRGLGNTIYF; cdr3_nt: TGTGCCAGCCTAGACAGGGGGCTCGGAAACACCATATATTTT
v_call: TRBV5-1; d_call: NA; j_call: TRBJ2-7; clone_size: few; cdr3_aa: CASSLVNPPAGEQYF; cdr3_nt: TGCGCCAGCAGCTTGGTTAATCCTCCCGCGGGCGAGCAGTACTTC